This T cell receptor beta chain was retrieved from a study of HIV-infected patients and healthy controls. In the study overall: The CD4:CD8 ratio increased slightly in early therapy, but CD8 counts showed no consistent change. Study-level findings and limits: Apparent post-therapy Gini recovery among HIV-infected patients was not reproduced with size-matched repertoires. Compared with controls, mean Gini indices were significantly raised in HIV-infected repertoires, possibly indicating oligoclonality. HIV+ repertoires were severely depleted of MAIT alpha-chain CDR3s, unlike healthy controls.

Roughly three months, about 14 weeks, into antiretroviral therapy, follow-up blood was collected. No cell fractionation was done, so the repertoire covers all unsorted peripheral blood T cells. Reverse transcription used around 480 ng RNA and constant-region primers for alpha and beta. Using multiplexing indices, alpha and beta chain libraries were generated apart by chain-specific third strand synthesis. TCRdb recomputed calls from the 5' RACE reads with MiXCR, one row per CDR3 protein. The sample lists 5,500 or so distinct CDR3 sequences, over 8% occurring once. V lost 5 bases to trimming and J lost 1 base, with 11 bases between them. This CDR3 has 14 amino acids. Per germline, CDR1 SGHTA and CDR2 FQGNSA. This clonotype is medium-sized (0.01 to 0.1%). Its antigen is currently unknown.

Sequenced material: blood, taken during antiretroviral therapy. The J gene is TRBJ2-5, the V gene TRBV7-2; no reliable D call. The TCR was taken from an adult with HIV infection. The CDR3 DNA sequence: TGTGCCAGCAGCCGAGACATTTTCCAAGAGACCCAGTACTTC. Its translation: CASSRDIFQETQYF.